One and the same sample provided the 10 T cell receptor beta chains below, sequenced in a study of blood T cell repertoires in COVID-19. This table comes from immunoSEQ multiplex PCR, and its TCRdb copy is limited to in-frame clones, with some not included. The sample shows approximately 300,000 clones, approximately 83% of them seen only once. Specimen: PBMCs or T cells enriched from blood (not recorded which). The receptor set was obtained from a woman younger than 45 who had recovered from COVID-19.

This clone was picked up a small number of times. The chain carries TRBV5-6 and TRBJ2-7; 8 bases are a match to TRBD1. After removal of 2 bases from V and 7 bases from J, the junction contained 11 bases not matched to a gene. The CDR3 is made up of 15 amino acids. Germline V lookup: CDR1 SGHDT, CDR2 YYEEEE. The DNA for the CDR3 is TGTGCCAGCAGCTTACTAGGGACAGGCTCCGGGGAGCAGTACTTC. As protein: CASSLLGTGSGEQYF.

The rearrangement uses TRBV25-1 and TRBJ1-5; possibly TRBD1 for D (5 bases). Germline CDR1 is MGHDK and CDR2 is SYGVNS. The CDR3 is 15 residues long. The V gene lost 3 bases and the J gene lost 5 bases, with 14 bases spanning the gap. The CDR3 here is CASSETDGQDQPQHF. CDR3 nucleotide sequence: TGTGCCAGCAGTGAGACAGACGGGCAAGATCAGCCCCAGCATTTT.

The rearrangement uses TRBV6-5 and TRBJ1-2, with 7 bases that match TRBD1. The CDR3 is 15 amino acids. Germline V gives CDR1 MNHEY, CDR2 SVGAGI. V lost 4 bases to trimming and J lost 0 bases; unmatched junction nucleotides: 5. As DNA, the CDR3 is TGTGCCAGCAGTTTGGGACAGCTCGCTAACTATGGCTACACCTTC. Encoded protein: CASSLGQLANYGYTF.

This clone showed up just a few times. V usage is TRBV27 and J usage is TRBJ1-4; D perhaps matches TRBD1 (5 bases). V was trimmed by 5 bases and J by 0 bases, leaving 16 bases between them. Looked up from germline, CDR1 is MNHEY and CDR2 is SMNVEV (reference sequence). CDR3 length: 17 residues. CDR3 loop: CASSPWDGRPTNEKLFF. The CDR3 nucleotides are TGTGCCAGCAGTCCTTGGGACGGGAGACCAACTAATGAAAAACTGTTTTTT.

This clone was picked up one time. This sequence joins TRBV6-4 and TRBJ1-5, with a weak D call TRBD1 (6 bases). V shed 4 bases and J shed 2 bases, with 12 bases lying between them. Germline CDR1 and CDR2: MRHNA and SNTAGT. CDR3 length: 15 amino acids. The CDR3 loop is CASSAAGDGNQPQHF. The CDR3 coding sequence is TGTGCCAGCAGTGCCGCAGGGGACGGCAATCAGCCCCAGCATTTT.

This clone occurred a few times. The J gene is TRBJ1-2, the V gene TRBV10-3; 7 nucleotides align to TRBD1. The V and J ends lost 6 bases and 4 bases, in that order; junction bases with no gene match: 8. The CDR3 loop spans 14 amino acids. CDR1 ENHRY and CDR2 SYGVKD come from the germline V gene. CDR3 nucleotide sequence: TGTGCCATCAGGGGTACACAGGGGTCCTATGGCTACACCTTC. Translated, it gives CAIRGTQGSYGYTF.

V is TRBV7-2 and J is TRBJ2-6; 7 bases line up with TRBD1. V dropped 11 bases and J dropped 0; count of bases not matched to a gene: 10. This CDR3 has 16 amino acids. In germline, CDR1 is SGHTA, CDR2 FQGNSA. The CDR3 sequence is CAGGWDRVSGANVLTF. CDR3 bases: TGTGCCGGGGGATGGGACAGAGTCTCTGGGGCCAACGTCCTGACTTTC. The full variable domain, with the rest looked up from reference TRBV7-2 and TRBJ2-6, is GAGVSQSPSNKVTEKGKDVELRCDPISGHTALYWYRQSLGQGLEFLIYFQGNSAPDKSGLPSDRFSAERTGGSVSTLTIQRTQQEDSAVYLCAGGWDRVSGANVLTFGAGSRLTVL.

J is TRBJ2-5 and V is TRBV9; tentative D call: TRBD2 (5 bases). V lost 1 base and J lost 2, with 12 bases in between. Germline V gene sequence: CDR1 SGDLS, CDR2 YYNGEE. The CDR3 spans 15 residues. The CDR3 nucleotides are TGTGCCAGCAGCGTAAGGTACGGAGGTCAAGAGACCCAGTACTTC. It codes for CASSVRYGGQETQYF.

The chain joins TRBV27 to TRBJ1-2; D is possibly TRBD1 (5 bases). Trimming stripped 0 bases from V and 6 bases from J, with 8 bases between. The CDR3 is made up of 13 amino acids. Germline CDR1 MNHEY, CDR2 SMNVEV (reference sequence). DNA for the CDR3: TGTGCCAGCAGTTTATCGGGGGGACATGGCTACACCTTC. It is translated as CASSLSGGHGYTF.

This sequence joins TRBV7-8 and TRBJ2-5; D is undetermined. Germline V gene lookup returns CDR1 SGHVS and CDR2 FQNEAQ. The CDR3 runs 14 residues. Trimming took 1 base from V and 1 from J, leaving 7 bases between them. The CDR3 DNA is TGTGCCAGCAGCTTAGTTGGCCTCCAAGAGACCCAGTACTTC. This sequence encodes CASSLVGLQETQYF.